This T cell receptor beta chain was captured by sequencing in a study of lymphopenia after photon versus proton radiotherapy. Overall study results and limits: Survival link was tested only in deceased patients; proton benefit remains a possibility.

This clone has a single count. Antigen unknown. Germline trimming cut 5 bases from V and 4 bases from J; bases unmatched to any gene: 8. The CDR3 extends over 18 amino acids. Germline lookup yields CDR1 SGHTA and CDR2 FQGNSA. Repertoires were generated with immunoSEQ multiplex PCR, while TCRdb's copy carries only in-frame clones and drops some. The sample records fewer than 70,000 clones, more than 75% being singletons. This specimen was peripheral blood, taken from a patient treated with proton-based radiotherapy. V is TRBV7-2 and J is TRBJ2-1; 16 nucleotides agree with TRBD2. This sequence was found in an elderly man with esophageal cancer. Written as DNA, the CDR3 is TGTGCCAGCAGCCCGGGGACTAGCGGGAGGGCCGGGTACAATGAGCAGTTCTTC. This codes for CASSPGTSGRAGYNEQFF.